The next 23 T cell receptor beta chains were all read from a single sample in a study of CD4+ T cells in melanoma. TCRdb keeps only in-frame clones here, not all; method: immunoSEQ multiplex PCR. This table holds fewer than 150,000 clones, roughly 91% found once. The source is a human donor with melanoma.

This clone was counted a single time. The chain carries TRBV2 and TRBJ1-1; D unclear. The V end was cut by 8 bases, the J end by 0 bases, with 7 bases between. From germline, CDR1 is SNHLY and CDR2 FYNNEI. This CDR3 contains 12 residues. The CDR3, as DNA: TGTGCCAGCGGACTACTGAACACTGAAGCTTTCTTT. Translation: CASGLLNTEAFF.

V usage is TRBV5-1 and J usage is TRBJ2-1; 10 positions agree with TRBD2. The V and J ends lost 0 bases and 7 bases, in that order; junction bases with no gene match: 7. CDR1 is SGHRS, CDR2 YFSETQ, per germline. The CDR3 sequence is 16 residues long. The CDR3 is CASSLAPAGGRNEQFF. CDR3 in DNA: TGCGCCAGCAGCTTGGCACCAGCGGGGGGGCGTAATGAGCAGTTCTTC.

The V gene is TRBV23-1, the J gene TRBJ2-7; no clear D gene. TRBV23-1 is recorded as an ORF, its role being uncertain. The ends were cut back, 6 bases at V and 3 bases at J, with 12 bases in the middle. The CDR3 totals 13 residues. The CDR3 bases are TGCGCCAGCAGGGCCCCTAAGCGCTACGAGCAGTACTTC. It translates to CASRAPKRYEQYF.

The chain joins TRBV28 to TRBJ1-1, with D possibly being TRBD1 (6 bases). Trimming removed 8 bases from V and 1 base from J, with 11 bases in between. The CDR3 contains 13 residues. Germline-derived CDR1 and CDR2 are MDHEN and SYDVKM. The CDR3 loop is CASRETGNTEAFF. The CDR3 bases are TGTGCCAGCCGGGAGACAGGGAACACTGAAGCTTTCTTT.

The chain couples TRBV29-1 to TRBJ2-3; 8 bases map to TRBD1. Germline CDR1 is SQVTM and CDR2 is ANQGSEA. The length of the CDR3 is 13 residues. V was clipped by 7 bases and J by 7 bases; unmatched bases: 10. This chain's CDR3 is CSAKTGVGHTQYF. In DNA, the CDR3 is TGCAGCGCGAAGACAGGGGTGGGCCATACGCAGTATTTT.

This chain connects TRBV5-1 to TRBJ1-2; 12 bases map to TRBD1. This CDR3 region has 17 residues. V lost 0 bases to trimming and J lost 4 bases; unmatched junction nucleotides: 7. Germline assignment: CDR1 SGHRS and CDR2 YFSETQ. This CDR3 is CASSLDGTGGPGYGYTF. The CDR3 bases are TGCGCCAGCAGCTTGGATGGGACAGGGGGCCCTGGCTATGGCTACACCTTC. Combining the CDR3 with reference TRBV5-1 and TRBJ1-2 gives the whole variable domain KAGVTQTPRYLIKTRGQQVTLSCSPISGHRSVSWYQQTPGQGLQFLFEYFSETQRNKGNFPGRFSGRQFSNSRSEMNVSTLELGDSALYLCASSLDGTGGPGYGYTFGSGTRLTVV.

The chain uses TRBV6-5 and TRBJ2-7; D may be TRBD1 (5 bases). Looked up from germline, CDR1 is MNHEY and CDR2 is SVGAGI. This CDR3 spans 12 amino acids. The V end was cut by 3 bases, the J end by 7 bases, with 10 bases between. CDR3 in amino acids: CASSYQGSEQYF. The DNA for the CDR3 is TGTGCCAGCAGTTATCAGGGTTCTGAGCAGTACTTC.

The V gene is TRBV6-5, the J gene TRBJ1-3; tentatively, D is TRBD1 (5 bases). Trimming left V 8 bases short and J 0 bases short, with 8 bases between. Per the germline V gene, CDR1 is MNHEY and CDR2 is SVGAGI. CDR3 length: 13 amino acids. CDR3 protein: CASGGYSGNTIYF. The CDR3 DNA reads as TGTGCCAGCGGGGGGTACTCTGGAAACACCATATATTTT.

This clone came up once. V usage is TRBV11-2 and J usage is TRBJ2-5, with D perhaps matching TRBD1 or TRBD2 (6 bases each). V dropped 7 bases and J dropped 4 bases, with 13 bases sitting between them. Per germline, CDR1 SGHAT and CDR2 FQNNGV. The CDR3 is 13 amino acids. CDR3 in DNA: TGTGCCAGCACTTGGGGGGACACAGAGACCCAGTACTTC. It yields the protein CASTWGDTETQYF.

This chain connects TRBV5-1 to TRBJ1-1; D unclear. This CDR3 comprises 14 residues. In germline, CDR1 is SGHRS, CDR2 YFSETQ. The germline V and J ends were trimmed by 3 bases and 1 base, with 10 bases remaining between them. As DNA, the CDR3 is TGCGCCAGCAGCTGGGAGACCAGGAACACTGAAGCTTTCTTT. It translates to CASSWETRNTEAFF.

The chain has TRBV2 and TRBJ1-4, with no clear D. CDR1 SNHLY and CDR2 FYNNEI come from the germline V gene. The CDR3 spans 13 residues. V was clipped by 8 bases and J by 4 bases, with 11 bases between them. The CDR3, as DNA: TGTGCCAGCCATGAAGTAATTAATGAAAAACTGTTTTTT. Residues: CASHEVINEKLFF.

The chain recombines TRBV5-1 with TRBJ2-7; D gene uncertain. Trimming stripped 0 bases from V and 6 bases from J, with 13 bases between. Per the germline V gene, CDR1 is SGHRS and CDR2 is YFSETQ. This CDR3 region has 14 residues. The CDR3 loop reads CASSLGYRSSEQYF. DNA of the CDR3: TGCGCCAGCAGCTTGGGGTACAGATCTAGCGAGCAGTACTTC.

The chain uses TRBV5-1 and TRBJ2-1, with a weak D call TRBD2 (5 bases). V was shortened by 0 bases and J by 1 base, with 8 bases between the two germline ends. Looked up from germline, CDR1 is SGHRS and CDR2 is YFSETQ. The CDR3 is 15 residues long. The chain's CDR3 is CASSLVGGSYNEQFF. CDR3 DNA: TGCGCCAGCAGCTTGGTAGGCGGGTCCTACAATGAGCAGTTCTTC.

The chain has TRBV4-1 and TRBJ1-1; D remains unclear. Germline V gene data show CDR1 as MGHRA and CDR2 as YSYEKL. The germline V and J ends were trimmed by 3 bases and 4 bases, with 15 bases remaining between them. This CDR3 is 15 amino acids long. The CDR3 nucleotides are TGCGCCAGCAGCCATAGCCTTCAGGAGGTCACTGAAGCTTTCTTT. Protein: CASSHSLQEVTEAFF.

This clone was counted between two and nine times. The chain couples TRBV11-3 to TRBJ2-7; D tentatively reads TRBD1 or TRBD2 (6 bases each). Between the trimmed V and J ends, which lost 1 base and 7 bases, there was a span of 11 bases. The CDR3 sequence is 13 residues long. CDR1 SGHNT and CDR2 YENEEA come from the germline V gene. The CDR3 DNA follows: TGTGCCAGCAGCTTAGTGTCGGGGGCTGAGCAGTACTTC. Its translation is CASSLVSGAEQYF.

The chain couples TRBV7-2 to TRBJ2-3, with 9 bases lining up with TRBD2. The CDR3 is 14 amino acids. Germline V gene lookup returns CDR1 SGHTA and CDR2 FQGNSA. The ends lost 8 bases at V and 0 bases at J; junction bases unmatched: 3. The CDR3 sequence: CASPRGGSTDTQYF. DNA of the CDR3: TGTGCCAGCCCGCGGGGGGGCAGCACAGATACGCAGTATTTT.

The genes are TRBV5-1 and TRBJ2-6; weak D call: TRBD1 (5 bases). CDR3 length: 15 amino acids. In germline, CDR1 is SGHRS, CDR2 YFSETQ. The germline V and J ends were trimmed by 1 base and 2 bases, with 7 bases remaining between them. CDR3 sequence reads: CASSLLRAGANVLTF. CDR3 in DNA: TGCGCCAGCAGCTTGCTCAGGGCTGGGGCCAACGTCCTGACTTTC.

This chain connects TRBV10-3 to TRBJ2-7; weak D call: TRBD2 (6 bases). The CDR3 has 11 amino acids. CDR1 ENHRY and CDR2 SYGVKD come from the germline V gene. CDR3 amino acids: CAISAGGDFRV. DNA for the CDR3: TGTGCCATCAGTGCCGGAGGGGACTTTAGAGTC.

CDR3 nucleotides: TGTGCCAGCAGTTTATCGAGGGACATCTATGGCTACACCTTC. This encodes CASSLSRDIYGYTF. This chain uses TRBV27 with TRBJ1-2; D might be TRBD1 (6 bases). This CDR3 is built from 14 residues. The V end lost 0 bases, the J end lost 4 bases, and 9 bases lay between the germline ends. Germline V gene sequence: CDR1 MNHEY, CDR2 SMNVEV (reference sequence).

This rearrangement joins TRBV7-3 to TRBJ1-1; D gene unclear. V was trimmed by 0 bases and J by 6 bases, leaving 8 bases between them. Germline V gene lookup returns CDR1 SGHTA and CDR2 FQGTGA. The CDR3 is made up of 13 amino acids. The CDR3 sequence: CASSLTRSAEAFF. CDR3 DNA sequence: TGTGCCAGCAGCTTAACGCGTAGCGCTGAAGCTTTCTTT.

The chain is built from TRBV19 and TRBJ1-5; tentatively, D is TRBD1 (6 bases). CDR1 and CDR2 (germline): LNHDA, SQIVND (reference sequence). Trimming shortened V by 4 bases and J by 0 bases, and 19 bases separated the two germline ends. The CDR3 is made up of 18 amino acids. The CDR3 DNA sequence: TGTGCCAGTAGTAACTTGTCACTCAGGGGTCATAGCAATCAGCCCCAGCATTTT. Translation: CASSNLSLRGHSNQPQHF. The full variable domain, its missing parts supplied by reference TRBV19 and TRBJ1-5, is DGGITQSPKYLFRKEGQNVTLSCEQNLNHDAMYWYRQDPGQGLRLIYYSQIVNDFQKGDIAEGYSVSREKKESFPLTVTSAQKNPTAFYLCASSNLSLRGHSNQPQHFGDGTRLSIL.

This clone was picked up one time. The chain's CDR3 is CASSPEQGINSPLHF. The CDR3 nucleotides read TGTGCCAGCTCCCCAGAACAGGGGATTAATTCACCCCTCCACTTT. The chain couples TRBV18 to TRBJ1-6, with TRBD1 identical over 7 bases. Germline CDR1 and CDR2: KGHSH and LQKENI. This CDR3 is built from 15 residues. The junction had 8 bases not matched to a gene; V was cut back by 6 bases and J by 6 bases.

This chain joins TRBV30 and TRBJ2-1, with D perhaps matching TRBD1 (5 bases). CDR3 length equals 14 residues. The V gene lost 3 bases and the J gene lost 0 bases, with 9 bases spanning the gap. Germline CDR1 reads GTSNPN; CDR2 reads SVGIG (reference sequence). The CDR3 DNA reads as TGTGCCTGGAGGACAAGGGGCTCCTACAATGAGCAGTTCTTC. This translates into CAWRTRGSYNEQFF.